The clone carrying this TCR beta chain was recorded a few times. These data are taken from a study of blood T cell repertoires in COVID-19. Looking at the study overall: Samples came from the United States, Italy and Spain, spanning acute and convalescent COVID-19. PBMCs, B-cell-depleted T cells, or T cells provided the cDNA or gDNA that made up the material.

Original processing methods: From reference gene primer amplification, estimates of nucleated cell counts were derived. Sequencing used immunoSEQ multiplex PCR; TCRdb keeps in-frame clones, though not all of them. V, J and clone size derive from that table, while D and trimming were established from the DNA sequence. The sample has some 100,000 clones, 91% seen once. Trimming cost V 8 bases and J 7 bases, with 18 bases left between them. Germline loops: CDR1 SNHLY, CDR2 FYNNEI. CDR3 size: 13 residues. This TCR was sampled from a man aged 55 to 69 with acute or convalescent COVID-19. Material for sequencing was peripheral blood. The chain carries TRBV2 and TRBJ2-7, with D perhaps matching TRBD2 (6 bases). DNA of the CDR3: TGTGCCAGCGGACGGGACCGGGGGAGGGAGCAGTACGTC. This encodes CASGRDRGREQYV.